Listed below are T cell receptor beta chains from one sample, sequenced in a study of T cell responses to AZD1222 COVID-19 vaccine. The protocol was immunoSEQ multiplex PCR, while the TCRdb copy is restricted to in-frame clones and leaves out a portion. The data show 130,000 or so clones, about 89% seen once. The source was peripheral blood, collected 28 days after the second AZD1222 dose. All receptors derive from an adult who received the AZD1222 COVID-19 vaccine. Both conserved end residues are part of each CDR3. The D gene is left open where the match is weak. Expanded clones are given a class, and other clones once, few, many or no size at all.

size	V	J	D	CDR3	DNA
NA	TRBV19	TRBJ1-1	NA	CASTGWDTAYTEAFF	TGTGCCAGTACGGGGTGGGACACCGCCTACACTGAAGCTTTCTTT
NA	TRBV5-1	TRBJ2-5	TRBD1	CASSEGQGGETQYF	TGCGCCAGCAGCGAGGGACAGGGTGGAGAGACCCAGTACTTC
NA	TRBV7-2	TRBJ1-2	NA	CASNTHTNYGYTF	TGTGCCAGCAACACCCACACTAACTATGGCTACACCTTC
NA	TRBV19	TRBJ1-1	TRBD1	CASSIAAGGTEAFF	TGTGCCAGTAGTATAGCCGCAGGGGGTACTGAAGCTTTCTTT
NA	TRBV6-5	TRBJ2-5	NA	CASSWQGGETQYF	TGTGCCAGCAGTTGGCAGGGGGGAGAGACCCAGTACTTC
NA	TRBV2	TRBJ1-4	NA	CASSEWPPGNEKLFF	TGTGCCAGCAGTGAGTGGCCCCCTGGTAATGAAAAACTGTTTTTT
NA	TRBV4-3	TRBJ1-4	NA	CASSQATGFNEKLFF	TGCGCCAGCAGCCAAGCGACAGGTTTTAATGAAAAACTGTTTTTT
NA	TRBV3-1/TRBV3-2	TRBJ1-1	NA	CASSQVGDTEAFF	TGTGCCAGCAGCCAAGTGGGGGACACTGAAGCTTTCTTT
NA	TRBV30	TRBJ1-2	TRBD1	CAYRDRDFTF	TGTGCCTACCGGGACAGGGATTTTACCTTC
NA	TRBV3-1/TRBV3-2	TRBJ2-7	NA	CASSQEGLYEQYF	TGTGCCAGCAGCCAAGAAGGCCTCTACGAGCAGTACTTC
NA	TRBV10-3	TRBJ2-1	TRBD2	CAITGTSGENEQFF	TGTGCCATCACCGGGACTAGCGGGGAAAATGAGCAGTTCTTC
few	TRBV7-9	TRBJ1-4	TRBD1	CASSLVTGAEKLFF	TGTGCCAGCAGCTTAGTTACAGGGGCCGAAAAACTGTTTTTT
NA	TRBV11-2	TRBJ2-1	TRBD2	CASSPRGASGSYNEQFF	TGTGCCAGCAGCCCCCGCGGGGCTAGCGGGAGCTACAATGAGCAGTTCTTC
NA	TRBV14	TRBJ2-3	NA	CASSHGRQPGNTQYF	TGTGCCAGCAGCCACGGTCGGCAGCCAGGGAATACGCAGTATTTT
NA	TRBV5-6	TRBJ2-6	NA	CASSLLSYSGANVLTF	TGTGCCAGCAGCTTGCTGTCGTACTCTGGGGCCAACGTCCTGACTTTC
NA	TRBV2	TRBJ1-2	NA	CASLLGGRGGYTF	TGTGCCAGCCTTCTCGGGGGGAGGGGCGGCTACACCTTC
NA	TRBV2	TRBJ2-3	NA	CASRQGADTQYF	TGTGCCAGCCGTCAAGGGGCAGATACGCAGTATTTT
NA	TRBV29-1	TRBJ1-5	NA	CSVGENSNQPQHF	TGCAGCGTTGGTGAGAATAGCAATCAGCCCCAGCATTTT
once	TRBV5-1	TRBJ1-5	TRBD1	CASSSGQGQPQHF	TGCGCCAGCAGCTCTGGACAGGGACAGCCCCAGCATTTT
NA	TRBV5-1	TRBJ2-3	TRBD2	CASSPGTSGGATDTQYF	TGCGCCAGCAGTCCCGGGACTAGCGGGGGAGCGACAGATACGCAGTATTTT